Listed below are T cell receptor beta chains from one sample, sequenced in a study of shared clonotypes between healthy human individuals. Repertoires were generated with immunoSEQ multiplex PCR, while TCRdb's copy carries only in-frame clones and drops some. The sample has roughly 490,000 clones, 60% to 85% seen once; the top ten hold roughly 13%. Sequencing used PBMCs. All receptors come from a woman aged 40 to 49 in good health. Some clones in this sample may be carry-over from other donors' samples. CDR3s include the opening cysteine and the closing phenylalanine or tryptophan. A D gene is named only where the DNA matches it firmly. For some rows the clone size is stated as once, few or many, or as a class when expanded; others skip it.

DNA | CDR3 | V | D | J | size
TGTGCCAGCAGTTTGAGTTGGGCGGCAACCTACGAGCAGTACTTC | CASSLSWAATYEQYF | TRBV28 | - | TRBJ2-7 | -
TGTGCCGGGGGGCCTGAGCAATACGAGCAGTACTTC | CAGGPEQYEQYF | TRBV6-1 | - | TRBJ2-7 | once
TGTGCCAGTAGTATTAATTCGAATCCCCGCAATGAGCAGTTCTTC | CASSINSNPRNEQFF | TRBV19 | - | TRBJ2-1 | -
TGTGCCAGCAGCCATAGCGGGAGGGCGTACGAGCAGTACTTC | CASSHSGRAYEQYF | TRBV5-6 | TRBD2 | TRBJ2-7 | once
TGTGCCAGCAGTTTAGCGGGGGAGGGCTACAATGAGCAGTTCTTC | CASSLAGEGYNEQFF | TRBV28 | TRBD2 | TRBJ2-1 | once
TGTGCCAGCAGCCGGGCTAGCGGGAGTATCACAGATACGCAGTATTTT | CASSRASGSITDTQYF | TRBV5-4 | TRBD2 | TRBJ2-3 | -
TGCGCCAGCAGCCAAGGTACAGGGGGCAGGCCGTCCTCTGGGGCCAACGTCCTGACTTTC | CASSQGTGGRPSSGANVLTF | TRBV4-1 | TRBD1 | TRBJ2-6 | once
TGTGCCAGCAGTGAAGGGCCACATAACTATGGCTACACCTTC | CASSEGPHNYGYTF | TRBV2 | - | TRBJ1-2 | -
TGTGCCAGCAGCTTTACTCCCGACGGTTACACTGAAGCTTTCTTT | CASSFTPDGYTEAFF | TRBV9 | - | TRBJ1-1 | -
TGTGCCAGCAGCTTAACCGGGACGTCCCTCTATGGCTACACCTTC | CASSLTGTSLYGYTF | TRBV7-3 | - | TRBJ1-2 | many
TGTGCCAGCAGGGAGGGGAGTAGCGGAAAGCAGTTCTTC | CASREGSSGKQFF | TRBV2 | - | TRBJ2-1 | -
TGTGCCACCGGGCGCTCGAGCAAATACAATGAGCAGTTCTTC | CATGRSSKYNEQFF | TRBV15 | - | TRBJ2-1 | few
TGCAGCGTGCACCAGACAGGGGGCTATGGCTACACCTTC | CSVHQTGGYGYTF | TRBV29-1 | TRBD1 | TRBJ1-2 | -
TGCGCCAGCAGCTTATGGGACAGGAACGAAAAACTGTTTTTT | CASSLWDRNEKLFF | TRBV5-1 | TRBD1 | TRBJ1-4 | -
TGTGCCAGCGCCAGAGGGGGCAGGTGGCAAGAGACCCAGTACTTC | CASARGGRWQETQYF | TRBV6-5 | TRBD1 | TRBJ2-5 | -
TGTGCCAGCCGCCTGGGACTAGATCTTTACAATGAGCAGTTCTTC | CASRLGLDLYNEQFF | TRBV2 | TRBD2 | TRBJ2-1 | few
TGTGCCAGCAGTTTTAACGGGCACGGGGAAAAACTGTTTTTT | CASSFNGHGEKLFF | TRBV27 | - | TRBJ1-4 | few
TGTGCCAGCAGCAAAGGGGCGGTAGGCCACAATGAGCAGTTCTTC | CASSKGAVGHNEQFF | TRBV7-8 | - | TRBJ2-1 | -
TGCAGCGTTAGTAACAGCGTATCGTCCGAGCAGTACTTC | CSVSNSVSSEQYF | TRBV29-1 | - | TRBJ2-7 | few
TGTGCCAGCAGCCAAGAGGGGTCCAATGAGCAGTTCTTC | CASSQEGSNEQFF | TRBV4-2 | - | TRBJ2-1 | few
TGTGCCAGCAGTGGGTACGAGGGAGTAAAGGAGTTCTTC | CASSGYEGVKEFF | TRBV2 | - | TRBJ2-1 | -
TGCGCCAGCCAGCGGGACCGCACAGATACGCAGTATTTT | CASQRDRTDTQYF | TRBV5-1 | TRBD2 | TRBJ2-3 | -
TGTGCCAGCAGCTCGGGACAGTGGGGAGATGAGCAGTTCTTC | CASSSGQWGDEQFF | TRBV5-6 | TRBD1 | TRBJ2-1 | -
TGTGCCAGCGCCCCGAGACAGGGTTCGACTAACTATGGCTACACCTTC | CASAPRQGSTNYGYTF | TRBV18 | TRBD1 | TRBJ1-2 | -
TGTGCCAGCAGCTTAGGAGGGGGGTGGGAGCAGTACTTC | CASSLGGGWEQYF | TRBV7-2 | - | TRBJ2-7 | -
TGTGCCCAGTCGGGTACCTACAATGAGCAGTTCTTC | CAQSGTYNEQFF | TRBV6-5 | - | TRBJ2-1 | -
TGTGCCAGCAGTAGCTCTTTTAACACCGGGGAGCTGTTTTTT | CASSSSFNTGELFF | TRBV27 | - | TRBJ2-2 | -
TGTGCCAGCAGCGGGGGAGGGACGGGAGGTTCACCCCTCCACTTT | CASSGGGTGGSPLHF | TRBV7-9 | - | TRBJ1-6 | -
TGTGCCACCAGCCCTGCGTCTGGGGACACCTCCTACGAGCAGTACTTC | CATSPASGDTSYEQYF | TRBV15 | - | TRBJ2-7 | few
TGCGCCAGCAGTCCTCAGGGGGAAGCTTTCTTT | CASSPQGEAFF | TRBV23-1 | - | TRBJ1-1 | -
TGTGCCAGCTCCACGAGGGAGGCGGGAGGGCTTATCGGGGAGCTGTTTTTT | CASSTREAGGLIGELFF | TRBV9 | TRBD2 | TRBJ2-2 | once
TGTGCCAGCAGCCCTCACGAGCAGTACTTC | CASSPHEQYF | TRBV11-3 | - | TRBJ2-7 | -
TGTGCCAGCAGAGGGTATTATAGCAATCAGCCCCAGCATTTT | CASRGYYSNQPQHF | TRBV2 | - | TRBJ1-5 | few
TGTGCTAGTGGTTTGGGCCCAATGAACACTGAAGCTTTCTTT | CASGLGPMNTEAFF | TRBV12-5 | - | TRBJ1-1 | -
TGTGCCTGGAGTACAGGGTCCTATGGCTACACCTTC | CAWSTGSYGYTF | TRBV30 | - | TRBJ1-2 | -
TGCAGCGTTGACGGGCTAGCGGGCTCCTACGAGCAGTACTTC | CSVDGLAGSYEQYF | TRBV29-1 | TRBD2 | TRBJ2-7 | -
TGTGCCAGCAGCTTCGGAGCGGGAGAAGAGACCCAGTACTTC | CASSFGAGEETQYF | TRBV7-2 | TRBD2 | TRBJ2-5 | -
TGTGCCAGCTCACCACGACTAGCGGGAGACTTTGGGGAGCAGTACTTC | CASSPRLAGDFGEQYF | TRBV18 | TRBD2 | TRBJ2-7 | -
TGCGCCAGCAGTTCGAGCGGGAGGGTTCATGAGCAGTTCTTC | CASSSSGRVHEQFF | TRBV10-1 | TRBD2 | TRBJ2-1 | once
TGTGCCAGCAGCCTCTTAAGGGGCGTGAACACTGAAGCTTTCTTT | CASSLLRGVNTEAFF | TRBV9 | - | TRBJ1-1 | -
TGTGCCAGCTCCCCATGGGGCTTTGCCTACAATGAGCAGTTCTTC | CASSPWGFAYNEQFF | TRBV18 | - | TRBJ2-1 | -
TGTGCCAGCTCACCCCCCCCCGGGATGGAGGATGAAAAACTGTTTTTT | CASSPPPGMEDEKLFF | TRBV18 | - | TRBJ1-4 | once
TGTGCCATCAGTGAGATTGGGGGGTCCGGTGAAAAACTGTTTTTT | CAISEIGGSGEKLFF | TRBV10-3 | - | TRBJ1-4 | once
TGTGCCAGCAGAAGGACAGGGGCCCATGAGCAGTTCTTC | CASRRTGAHEQFF | TRBV2 | TRBD1 | TRBJ2-1 | -
TGTGCCAGCAGTTTAGGGGGGCGGATCGGTGAGCAGTTCTTC | CASSLGGRIGEQFF | TRBV27 | - | TRBJ2-1 | -
TGCGCCAGCAGCCCAAATAGCGGGAGGCCCCAAGAGACCCAGTACTTC | CASSPNSGRPQETQYF | TRBV5-1 | TRBD2 | TRBJ2-5 | -
TGTGCCAGTATGAAGCGGGAGTCAGATACGCAGTATTTT | CASMKRESDTQYF | TRBV19 | TRBD2 | TRBJ2-3 | -
TGTGCCACCAGCAGAGAACCGGGACAGGACTACGAGCAGTACTTC | CATSREPGQDYEQYF | TRBV15 | TRBD1 | TRBJ2-7 | few
TGTGCCAGCCGGACGGGGATGGGTGAAAAACTGTTTTTT | CASRTGMGEKLFF | TRBV6-6 | - | TRBJ1-4 | -
TGTGCCAGCAGCCGGGGTTGGGCCGAAGATACGCAGTATTTT | CASSRGWAEDTQYF | TRBV6-5 | - | TRBJ2-3 | -
TGTGCCAGCAGCTTATACGGGACTCCCGACAATGAGCAGTTCTTC | CASSLYGTPDNEQFF | TRBV11-3 | - | TRBJ2-1 | -
TGTGCCAGCAGTGAACCCGACAGGGACGACACTGAAGCTTTCTTT | CASSEPDRDDTEAFF | TRBV25-1 | TRBD1 | TRBJ1-1 | -
TGTGCCAGCTCACCACGGGACAGGGGCTTCACTGAAGCTTTCTTT | CASSPRDRGFTEAFF | TRBV18 | TRBD1 | TRBJ1-1 | -
TGTGCCACCAGCAGAGGTCCCGGGAGGTACGCAGATACGCAGTATTTT | CATSRGPGRYADTQYF | TRBV15 | TRBD2 | TRBJ2-3 | -